This T cell receptor beta chain originates from a study of identical twins (TCRdb year 2016). Describing the broader study: The study deep-sequenced TCR alpha and beta repertoires from monozygotic twins, unrelated adults of various ages and cord blood to test whether fetal clonotypes persist. Replicate twin experiments were performed at different times using different library preparation protocols to rule out contamination. Summary of the overall study and its limitations: Invariant T cells such as MAIT and iNKT could partly confound zero-insertion analyses, although diverse VJ usage argued against such confounding for most clonotypes. Compared with coincidental sharing between unrelated individuals, an excess of low generation-probability sequences was observed among out-of-frame TCR alpha sequences shared between twins. Fewer insertions were carried by abundant cord blood beta clonotypes; a weaker similar trend was observed in young adult naive repertoires, while no such trend was observed in memory repertoires. The excess sharing between twins in beta out-of-frame sequences was weaker because fewer shared sequences reduced the signal-to-noise ratio. Conclusions relied on cross-sectional statistical analysis, since the same donors could not be followed over many years. Out-of-frame TCR alpha sharing in monozygotic twins was systematically underestimated by recombination models, whereas sharing between unrelated individuals was in agreement with the recombination models.

Every donor was a healthy Caucasian. The library relied on 5' RACE. The sequencer listed for this sample is Illumina HiSeq 2000. A universal primer binding site was added through template switching, and the final cDNA carried a unique molecular identifier so that TCR cDNA molecules could be counted accurately. Specific primers in the conserved constant-segment region were used to synthesize first-strand cDNA for the TCR alpha and beta chains. Each cDNA library was double barcoded, with a SMART-Mk sample barcode plus Illumina barcodes, to control for contamination. Two successive PCR steps introduced TruSeq adapter sequences along with Illumina sample barcodes. The Illumina HiSeq platform was used with custom primers to sequence TCR alpha and beta cDNA libraries. On the authors' methods: Unique molecular identifiers were extracted from raw reads with MiGEC, and CDR3 positions were determined with MiXCR. For each individual, recombination models were inferred using an EM algorithm with the repgenHMM and IGoR tools. Shared clonotype analysis was performed with the tcR package in R, normalizing sharing by the product of cloneset sizes. Out-of-frame nonproductive sequences were analyzed to study raw recombination free of thymic and clonal selection effects. The public reads were run again by TCRdb, first through fastp at Q25 and then through MiXCR, and only productive beta chains were kept. A single entry per CDR3 protein holds the most common genes and DNA from its merged rows. TCRdb assigned the V and J calls; the authors' analysis was not used. Present in this sample are roughly 1.6 million distinct CDR3 sequences, under 35% of which were seen just once. The ten largest clones represent under 0.35% of the sample.

Including cysteine and phenylalanine, the CDR3 has 15 amino acids. The only DNA kept is the CDR3, 45 bases in frame from the first base. Via the germline V gene (reference sequence), CDR1 is DFQATT and CDR2 SNEGSKA. For this chain, trimming is 5 bases at the V end and 8 bases at the J end, and the number of junction bases without a gene match is 15. Note on this clonotype: The specificity of this receptor is unknown. No base qualities exist here, and no much larger clone lies one base off it.

Sequencing was performed on cord blood. The rearrangement joined TRBV20-1 to TRBJ2-1; 7 of the junction bases match TRBD1. This TCR was sampled from a newborn girl in good health. CDR3 reads: CSAATTGQFIDEQFF. The DNA is as follows: TGCAGTGCTGCGACAACGGGACAGTTTATCGATGAGCAGTTCTTC.